The subject of this entry is one T cell receptor beta chain. Its target is not known. This record belongs to a study of T-cell memory formation after mild COVID-19. Whole-study context: Clusters of TCRs were largely donor specific. Study results and limitations: The appearance of some responding clones in pre-infection memory suggested that cross-reactive memory joined. Contracting clones, day 15 to 85, had balanced CD4/CD8, and later expanders favored CD4+.

5'RACE primed at constant segments yielded TCR alpha and TCR beta cDNA libraries bearing sample barcodes and UMIs. In TCRdb, the 5' RACE reads were re-called with MiXCR into one record per CDR3 protein. The data contain some 130,000 distinct CDR3 sequences, approximately 16% of them singletons. The sequenced material came from PBMCs or a T cell subset sorted from them (not recorded which). This clonotype was obtained from an adult woman who had mild COVID-19 (a few samples of this study predate the infection). Cell type and time point are not known.

The CDR3 region has the DNA TGCAGTGCTAGAACCCTGGGACAGGTAGACACAGATACGCAGTATTTT. Translation gives CSARTLGQVDTDTQYF. V and J are TRBV20-1 and TRBJ2-3; 8 nucleotides match TRBD1. V trimming: 2 bases; J trimming: 2 bases; junction bases outside the gene matches: 9. CDR3 length: 16 residues. Germline values: CDR1 DFQATT, CDR2 SNEGSKA (reference sequence).